The 13 T cell receptor beta chains below were found in one sample sequenced in a study of tumor and adjacent non-tumor tissue in lung cancer. This sample's RNA came from whole unsorted tissue. The library came from three nested PCR rounds adapted from ARM-PCR protocols. TCRdb re-analysed the multiplex PCR reads in MiXCR, keeping a single row per CDR3 protein. The sample comprises more than 95,000 distinct CDR3 sequences, approximately 71% of which are singletons, and 13% rests with the top ten. The sequencing sample was made of lung tumor tissue. These receptors were taken from a man younger than 45 with non-small cell lung cancer.

The sample holds a few counts of this clonotype. One end of the junction does not line up with germline, which may come from a read error. This chain uses TRBV11-3 with TRBJ2-1; D is perhaps TRBD1 (6 bases). The CDR3 runs to 14 residues. Germline CDR1 is SGHNT and CDR2 is YENEEA. CDR3 protein: CVSSLLDRDSEQFF. The CDR3 DNA reads as TGTGTCAGCAGCTTGCTGGACAGAGACAGTGAGCAGTTCTTC.

Concerning this clonotype itself: A single base separates this from a much larger clone, so it may be a read error. This chain's CDR3 is CSARAGQGFVGELFF. The CDR3 bases are TGCAGTGCTAGAGCGGGACAGGGGTTCGTCGGGGAGCTGTTTTTT. The chain couples TRBV20-1 to TRBJ2-2; 10 bases match TRBD1. J was trimmed by 7 bases and V by 1 base; bases with no gene match: 6. Germline values: CDR1 DFQATT, CDR2 SNEGSKA (reference sequence). This CDR3 has 15 amino acids.

This clonotype was counted ten times or more. The rearrangement joins TRBV12-3 or TRBV12-4 to TRBJ2-7; 9 bases map to TRBD1. V was clipped by 5 bases and J by 7 bases; unmatched bases: 9. The CDR3 has 14 residues. For the CDR3, the DNA is TGTGCCAGCAGTAACGGATGGGACAGGGCTGAGCAGTACTTC. This sequence encodes CASSNGWDRAEQYF.

This clonotype occurred many times. The chain joins TRBV20-1 to TRBJ2-7; 7 bases match TRBD2. This CDR3 spans 11 amino acids. Trimming took 3 bases from V and 5 from J; bases not matched to a gene: 1. The germline gives CDR1 DFQATT, CDR2 SNEGSKA (reference sequence). This CDR3 reads CSASTSDEQYF. CDR3 nucleotide sequence: TGCAGTGCTAGTACTAGCGACGAGCAGTACTTC.

As to this clonotype: A read error is possible here, since a much larger clone lies one base away. The V and J genes are TRBV20-1 and TRBJ1-2; D remains unclear. Trimming took 0 bases from V and 4 from J, leaving 15 bases between them. Germline CDR1 DFQATT, CDR2 SNEGSKA (reference sequence). CDR3 size: 15 residues. The CDR3 protein is CSARDLYVWSYGYTF. The CDR3 coding sequence is TGCAGTGCTAGAGATTTATATGTTTGGAGCTATGGCTACACCTTC.

Comment on this clonotype: One end of the junction varies from germline; a read error may be responsible. The chain is built from TRBV11-3 and TRBJ2-1, with D perhaps assigned TRBD1 or TRBD2 (5 bases each). This CDR3 comprises 19 residues. Germline CDR1 is SGHNT and CDR2 is YENEEA. The CDR3 nucleotides read TGTACCAGCAGCTTAGTCCTGTTCCAGGGCGGGTTTCTGGACAATGAGCAGTTCTTC. It specifies CTSSLVLFQGGFLDNEQFF.

The CDR3 sequence is CSVGLMNTEAFF. The CDR3 DNA reads as TGCAGCGTTGGCCTTATGAACACTGAAGCTTTCTTT. The chain employs TRBV29-1 and TRBJ1-1; D is ambiguous. Germline CDR1 reads SQVTM; CDR2 reads ANQGSEA. The CDR3 is 12 residues long. Trimming shortened V by 4 bases and J by 0 bases, and 6 bases separated the two germline ends. The entire variable domain, with the rest obtained from reference TRBV29-1 and TRBJ1-1, is as follows: SAVISQKPSRDICQRGTSLTIQCQVDSQVTMMFWYRQQPGQSLTLIATANQGSEATYESGFVIDKFPISRPNLTFSTLTVSNMSPEDSSIYLCSVGLMNTEAFFGQGTRLTVV.

This sequence joins TRBV20-1 and TRBJ2-3; 8 positions agree with TRBD2. The CDR3 is made up of 14 amino acids. The V and J ends lost 8 bases and 12 bases, in that order; junction bases with no gene match: 19. Germline CDR1 and CDR2: DFQATT and SNEGSKA (reference sequence). Here the CDR3 reads CSLLLTGGGGTQYF. The CDR3 nucleotides read TGCAGTCTACTACTAACGGGGGGCGGGGGGACCCAGTATTTT.

Regarding this clonotype: Sequence at one end of the junction differs from germline and may be a read error. The chain has TRBV20-1 and TRBJ2-7, with 8 bases fitting TRBD1. Per the germline V gene, CDR1 is DFQATT and CDR2 is SNEGSKA (reference sequence). CDR3 length: 15 residues. CDR3 bases: TGCAGTGTTAGAACCGGGACAGGCCCGCCCTACGAGCAGTACTTC. This translates into CSVRTGTGPPYEQYF.

Many counts were recorded for this clonotype. V is TRBV20-1 and J is TRBJ1-2; 7 bases line up with TRBD1. V shed 5 bases, J shed 7 bases, and the junction held 7 bases outside the gene matches. CDR3 length: 12 residues. CDR1 DFQATT and CDR2 SNEGSKA come from the germline V gene (reference sequence). The CDR3 sequence is CSAPQGLRGYTF. CDR3 in DNA: TGCAGTGCTCCACAGGGGTTGCGTGGCTACACCTTC.

Ten or more counts support this clonotype. The V gene is TRBV5-6, the J gene TRBJ1-1; D perhaps matches TRBD1 (5 bases). The V gene's germline CDR1 is SGHDT and CDR2 YYEEEE. The CDR3 extends over 14 amino acids. Trimming cost V 4 bases and J 1 base, with 11 bases left between them. The CDR3 spells CASSLLGANTEAFF. The CDR3, as DNA: TGTGCCAGCAGCCTACTTGGGGCGAACACTGAAGCTTTCTTT. The variable domain in full, completed from reference TRBV5-6 and TRBJ1-1, reads DAGVTQSPTHLIKTRGQQVTLRCSPKSGHDTVSWYQQALGQGPQFIFQYYEEEERQRGNFPDRFSGHQFPNYSSELNVNALLLGDSALYLCASSLLGANTEAFFGQGTRLTVV.

The chain joins TRBV11-3 to TRBJ2-7, with D perhaps TRBD2 (5 bases). The germline CDR1 and CDR2 sequences are SGHNT and YENEEA. The CDR3 consists of 13 residues. The CDR3 sequence is CSSSPFSPLEQYF. CDR3 DNA sequence: TGTTCTAGCAGCCCATTCTCGCCCCTCGAGCAGTACTTC.

Note on this clonotype: A much larger clone sits a single nucleotide away, making a read error possible. V and J are TRBV4-1 and TRBJ1-5; D is unclear. The germline V gene has CDR1 MGHRA and CDR2 YSYEKL. Trimming stripped 0 bases from V and 6 bases from J, with 9 bases between. The CDR3 covers 14 residues. This chain's CDR3 is CASSQDIRSQPQHF. CDR3 nucleotide sequence: TGCGCCAGCAGCCAAGATATCAGGAGTCAGCCCCAGCATTTT.